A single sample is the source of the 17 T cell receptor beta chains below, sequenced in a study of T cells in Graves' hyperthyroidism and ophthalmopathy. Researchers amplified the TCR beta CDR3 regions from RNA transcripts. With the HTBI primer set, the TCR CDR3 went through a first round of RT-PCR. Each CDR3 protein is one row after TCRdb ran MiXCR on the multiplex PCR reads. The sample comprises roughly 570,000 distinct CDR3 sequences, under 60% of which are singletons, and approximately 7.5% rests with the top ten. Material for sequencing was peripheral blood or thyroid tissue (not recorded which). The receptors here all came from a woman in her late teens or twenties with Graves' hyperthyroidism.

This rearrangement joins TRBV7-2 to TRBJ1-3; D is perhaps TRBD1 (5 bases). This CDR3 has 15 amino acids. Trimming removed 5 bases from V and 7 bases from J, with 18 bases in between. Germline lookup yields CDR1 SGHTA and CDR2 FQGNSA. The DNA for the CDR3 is TGTGCCAGCAGCCCCCCCTACAGGACCCAGAACACCATATATTTT. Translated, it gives CASSPPYRTQNTIYF. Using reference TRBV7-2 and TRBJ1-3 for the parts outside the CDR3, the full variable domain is GAGVSQSPSNKVTEKGKDVELRCDPISGHTALYWYRQSLGQGLEFLIYFQGNSAPDKSGLPSDRFSAERTGGSVSTLTIQRTQQEDSAVYLCASSPPYRTQNTIYFGEGSWLTVV.

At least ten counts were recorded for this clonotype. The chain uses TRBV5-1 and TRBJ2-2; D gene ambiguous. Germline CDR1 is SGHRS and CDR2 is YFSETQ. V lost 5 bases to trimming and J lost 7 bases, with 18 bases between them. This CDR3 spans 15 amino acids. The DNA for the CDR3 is TGCGCCAGCAGGAAAGCTCAGACCTCCCACGGGGAGCTGTTTTTT. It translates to CASRKAQTSHGELFF.

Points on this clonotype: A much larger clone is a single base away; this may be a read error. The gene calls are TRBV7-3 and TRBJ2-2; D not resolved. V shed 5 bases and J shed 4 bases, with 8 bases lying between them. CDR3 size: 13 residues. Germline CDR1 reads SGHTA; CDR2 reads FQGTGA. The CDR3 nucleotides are TGTGCCAGCAGCCACCCGGCCACCGGGGAGCTGTTTTTT. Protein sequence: CASSHPATGELFF.

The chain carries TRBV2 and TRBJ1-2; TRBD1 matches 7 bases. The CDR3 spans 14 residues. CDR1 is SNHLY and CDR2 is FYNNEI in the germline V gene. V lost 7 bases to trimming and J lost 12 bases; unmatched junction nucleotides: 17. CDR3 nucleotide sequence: TGTGCCAGCACCATTCTCAGGGGGAGCTCTGGAAACACCTTC. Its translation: CASTILRGSSGNTF.

CDR3 amino acids: CSSRRGSYREDNEQYF. DNA for the CDR3: TGCAGCTCGAGGAGGGGGTCCTACAGGGAAGATAACGAGCAGTACTTC. The genes are TRBV29-1 and TRBJ2-7; D tentatively fits TRBD1 or TRBD2 (6 bases each). Germline values: CDR1 SQVTM, CDR2 ANQGSEA. Trimming cost V 8 bases and J 5 bases, with 28 bases left between them. The CDR3 has 16 amino acids.

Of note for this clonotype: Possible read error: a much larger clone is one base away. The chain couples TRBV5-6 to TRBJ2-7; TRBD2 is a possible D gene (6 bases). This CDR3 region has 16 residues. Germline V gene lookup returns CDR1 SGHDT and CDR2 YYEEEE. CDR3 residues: CAGSPRASGFIYEQYF. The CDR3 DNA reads TGTGCCGGCAGCCCTCGTGCGAGCGGGTTTATCTACGAGCAGTACTTC.

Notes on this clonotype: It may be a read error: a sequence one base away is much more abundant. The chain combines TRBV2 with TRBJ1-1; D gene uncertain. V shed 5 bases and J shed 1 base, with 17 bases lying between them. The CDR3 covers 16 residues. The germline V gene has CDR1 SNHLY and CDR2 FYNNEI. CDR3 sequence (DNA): TGTGCCAGCAGTTTTGCGGCGGGAGTGGGGAACACTGAAGCTTTCTTT. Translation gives CASSFAAGVGNTEAFF.

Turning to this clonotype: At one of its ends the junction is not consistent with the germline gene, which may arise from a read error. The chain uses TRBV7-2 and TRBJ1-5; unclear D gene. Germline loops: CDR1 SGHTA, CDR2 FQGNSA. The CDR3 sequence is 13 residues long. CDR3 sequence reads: CASSDGPKQPRHF. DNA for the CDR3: TGTGCCAGCAGCGATGGACCGAAACAGCCCCGGCATTTT.

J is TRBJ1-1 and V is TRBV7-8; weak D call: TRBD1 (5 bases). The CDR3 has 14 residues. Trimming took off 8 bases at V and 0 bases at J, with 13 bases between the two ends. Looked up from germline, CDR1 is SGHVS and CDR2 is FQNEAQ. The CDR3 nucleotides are TGTGCCAGCGATTCAGGGAGTTTGAACACTGAAGCTTTCTTT. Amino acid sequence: CASDSGSLNTEAFF.

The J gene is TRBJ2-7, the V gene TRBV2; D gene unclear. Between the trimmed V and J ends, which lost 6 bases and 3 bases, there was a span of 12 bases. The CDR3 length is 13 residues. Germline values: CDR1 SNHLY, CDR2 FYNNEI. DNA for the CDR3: TGTGCCAGCAGGGGCAACAGACGCTACGAGCAGTACTTC. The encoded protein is CASRGNRRYEQYF.

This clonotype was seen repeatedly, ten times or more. CDR3 protein: CASRDRGPETQYF. CDR3 DNA: TGTGCCAGCAGGGACAGGGGGCCAGAGACCCAGTACTTC. V usage is TRBV12-3 or TRBV12-4 and J usage is TRBJ2-5, with TRBD1 matching 11 bases. The CDR3 contains 13 residues. Trimming at V came to 6 bases and at J to 4 bases, leaving 1 base not matched to a gene.

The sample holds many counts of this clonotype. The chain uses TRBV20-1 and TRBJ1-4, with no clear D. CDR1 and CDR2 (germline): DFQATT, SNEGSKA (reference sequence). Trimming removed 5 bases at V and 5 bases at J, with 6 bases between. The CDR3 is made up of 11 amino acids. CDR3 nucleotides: TGCAGTGCTCACCTAAATGAAAAACTGTTTTTT. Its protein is CSAHLNEKLFF.

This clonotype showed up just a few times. The CDR3: CASSLKGADTQYF. CDR3 bases: TGTGCCAGCAGCTTAAAAGGAGCAGATACGCAGTATTTT. This chain joins TRBV7-9 and TRBJ2-3; D is unclear. Deletions cut 2 bases from V and 4 bases from J, with 7 bases between. The CDR3 sequence is 13 residues long. Germline V gene sequence: CDR1 SEHNR, CDR2 FQNEAQ (reference sequence).

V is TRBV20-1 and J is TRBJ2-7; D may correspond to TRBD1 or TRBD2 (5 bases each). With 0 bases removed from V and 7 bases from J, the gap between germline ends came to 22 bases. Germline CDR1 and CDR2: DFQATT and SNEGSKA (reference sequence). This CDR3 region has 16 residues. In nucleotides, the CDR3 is TGCAGTGCTAGAGATCGGGACGCTTTGAAGGGGAATGAGCAGTACTTC. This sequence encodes CSARDRDALKGNEQYF.

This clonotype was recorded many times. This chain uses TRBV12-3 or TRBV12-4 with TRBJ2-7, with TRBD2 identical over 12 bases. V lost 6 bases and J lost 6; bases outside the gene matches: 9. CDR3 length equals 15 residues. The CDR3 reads CASRWTSGKGGEQYF. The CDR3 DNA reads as TGTGCCAGCAGGTGGACTAGCGGGAAGGGGGGCGAGCAGTACTTC.

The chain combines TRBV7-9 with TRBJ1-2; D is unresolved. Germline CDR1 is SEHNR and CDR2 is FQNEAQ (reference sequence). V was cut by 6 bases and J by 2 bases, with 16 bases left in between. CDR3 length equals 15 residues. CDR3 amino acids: CASSWNSEENYGYTF. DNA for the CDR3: TGTGCCAGCAGTTGGAATAGCGAGGAAAACTATGGCTACACCTTC.

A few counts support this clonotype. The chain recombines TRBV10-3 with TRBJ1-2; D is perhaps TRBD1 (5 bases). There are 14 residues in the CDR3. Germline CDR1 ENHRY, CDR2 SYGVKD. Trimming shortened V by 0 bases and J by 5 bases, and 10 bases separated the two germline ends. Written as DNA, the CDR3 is TGTGCCATCAGTGAGTCGGTCAGGGTATATGGCTACACCTTC. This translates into CAISESVRVYGYTF.